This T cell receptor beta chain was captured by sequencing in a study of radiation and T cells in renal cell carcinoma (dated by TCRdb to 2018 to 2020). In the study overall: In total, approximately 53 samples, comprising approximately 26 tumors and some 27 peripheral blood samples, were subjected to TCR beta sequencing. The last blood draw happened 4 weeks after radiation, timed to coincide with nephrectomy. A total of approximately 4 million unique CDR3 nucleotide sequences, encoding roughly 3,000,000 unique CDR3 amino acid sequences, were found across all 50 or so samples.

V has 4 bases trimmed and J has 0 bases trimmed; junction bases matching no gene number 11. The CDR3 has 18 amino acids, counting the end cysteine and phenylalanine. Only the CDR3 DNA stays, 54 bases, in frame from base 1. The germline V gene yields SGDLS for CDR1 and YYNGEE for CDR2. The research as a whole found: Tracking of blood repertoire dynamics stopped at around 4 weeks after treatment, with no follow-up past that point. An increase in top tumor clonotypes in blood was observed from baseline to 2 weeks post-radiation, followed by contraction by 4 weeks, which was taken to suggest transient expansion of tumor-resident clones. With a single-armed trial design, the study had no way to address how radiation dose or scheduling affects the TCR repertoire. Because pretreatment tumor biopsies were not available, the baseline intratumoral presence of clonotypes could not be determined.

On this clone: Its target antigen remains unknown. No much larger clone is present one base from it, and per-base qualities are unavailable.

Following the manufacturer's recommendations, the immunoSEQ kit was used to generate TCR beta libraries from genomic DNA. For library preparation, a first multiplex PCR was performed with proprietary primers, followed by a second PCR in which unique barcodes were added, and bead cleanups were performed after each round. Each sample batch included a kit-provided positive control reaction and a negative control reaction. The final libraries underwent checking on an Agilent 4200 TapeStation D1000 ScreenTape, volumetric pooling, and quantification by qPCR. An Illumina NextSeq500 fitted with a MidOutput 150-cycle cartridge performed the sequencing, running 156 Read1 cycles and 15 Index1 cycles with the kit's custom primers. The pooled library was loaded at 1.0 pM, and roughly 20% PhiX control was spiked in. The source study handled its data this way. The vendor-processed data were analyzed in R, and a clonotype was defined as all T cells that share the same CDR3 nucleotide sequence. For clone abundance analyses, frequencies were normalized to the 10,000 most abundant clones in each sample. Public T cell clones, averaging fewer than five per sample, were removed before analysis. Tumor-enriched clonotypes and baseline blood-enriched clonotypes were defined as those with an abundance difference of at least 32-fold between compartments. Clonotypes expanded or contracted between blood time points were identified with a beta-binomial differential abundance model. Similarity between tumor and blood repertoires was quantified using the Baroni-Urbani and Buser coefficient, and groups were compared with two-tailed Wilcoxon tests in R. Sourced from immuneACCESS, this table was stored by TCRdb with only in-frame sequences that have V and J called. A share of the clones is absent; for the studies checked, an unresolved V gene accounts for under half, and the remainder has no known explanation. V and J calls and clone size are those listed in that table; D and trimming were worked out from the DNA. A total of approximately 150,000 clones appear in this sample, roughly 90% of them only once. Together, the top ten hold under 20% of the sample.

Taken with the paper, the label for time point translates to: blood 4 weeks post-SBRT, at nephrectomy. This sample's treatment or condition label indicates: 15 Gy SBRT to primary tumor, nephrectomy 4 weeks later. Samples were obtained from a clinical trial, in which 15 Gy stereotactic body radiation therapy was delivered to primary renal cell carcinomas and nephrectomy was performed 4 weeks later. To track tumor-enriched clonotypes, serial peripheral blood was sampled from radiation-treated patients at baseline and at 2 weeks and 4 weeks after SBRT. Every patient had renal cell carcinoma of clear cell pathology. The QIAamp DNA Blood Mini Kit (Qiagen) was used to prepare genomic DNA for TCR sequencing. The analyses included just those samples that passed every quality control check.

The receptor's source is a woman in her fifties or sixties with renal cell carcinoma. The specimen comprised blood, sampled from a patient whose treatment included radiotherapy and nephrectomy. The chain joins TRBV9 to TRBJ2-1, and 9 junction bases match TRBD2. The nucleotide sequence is TGTGCCAGCAGCCCCCAGGGACAAGCGGGGGGCTCCTACAATGAGCAGTTCTTC. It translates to CASSPQGQAGGSYNEQFF.